This is a list of T cell receptor beta chains from one sample in a study of PD-L1 blockade in urothelial cancer. Clones were sequenced by immunoSEQ multiplex PCR, and TCRdb holds only the in-frame ones, with some missing. The sample has around 100,000 clones, around 82% seen once. Sample: PBMCs, taken around atezolizumab (anti-PD-L1) treatment. The source is a man aged 45 to 65 with urothelial cancer. CDR3s include the opening cysteine and the closing phenylalanine or tryptophan. D genes are given only for firm matches. Clone size appears in some rows only: once, few, many, or a class for an expanded clone.

clone_size	j_call	v_call	d_call	cdr3_nt	cdr3_aa
-	TRBJ2-3	TRBV6-6	-	TGTGCCAGCAGCCCCGCAGGGATCGGGAGCACAGATACGCAGTATTTT	CASSPAGIGSTDTQYF
-	TRBJ2-1	TRBV5-1	-	TGCGCCAGCAGTGGAACCTCGAGGGATGAGCAGTTCTTC	CASSGTSRDEQFF
-	TRBJ1-1	TRBV5-4	TRBD1	TGTGCCAGCAGCCCCCGGGACAGCCCTACTAGGGAAGCTTTCTTT	CASSPRDSPTREAFF
-	TRBJ2-1	TRBV13	TRBD2	TGTGCCAGCAGACGGACTAGCGGGAGGCACAATGAGCAGTTCTTC	CASRRTSGRHNEQFF
once	TRBJ2-1	TRBV5-4	TRBD2	TGTGCCACGTCCGGACTAGATAGGGGTGATGAGCAGTTCTTC	CATSGLDRGDEQFF
few	TRBJ1-2	TRBV6-1	-	TGTGCCAGCAGCTCCACTTCGGGAGGAGGGGGCTACACCTTC	CASSSTSGGGGYTF
-	TRBJ2-5	TRBV7-6	-	TGTGCCAGCAGCTTAAATGTCGGGGGAAGGGAGACCCAGTACTTC	CASSLNVGGRETQYF
-	TRBJ2-2	TRBV18	-	TGTGCCAGCTACCCTCGGAGTGGCGCGTACGGGGAGCTGTTTTTT	CASYPRSGAYGELFF
-	TRBJ1-1	TRBV27	-	TGTGCCAGCAGTTTATCGAGCAGGGCCTTCGCTGAAGCTTTCTTT	CASSLSSRAFAEAFF
-	TRBJ2-3	TRBV2	-	TGTGCCAGCATCGAATGGGAGATTACAGATACGCAGTATTTT	CASIEWEITDTQYF
-	TRBJ1-3	TRBV6-5	TRBD1	TGTGCCAGCAGACCCCAGGGGGTCTCTGGAAACACCATATATTTT	CASRPQGVSGNTIYF